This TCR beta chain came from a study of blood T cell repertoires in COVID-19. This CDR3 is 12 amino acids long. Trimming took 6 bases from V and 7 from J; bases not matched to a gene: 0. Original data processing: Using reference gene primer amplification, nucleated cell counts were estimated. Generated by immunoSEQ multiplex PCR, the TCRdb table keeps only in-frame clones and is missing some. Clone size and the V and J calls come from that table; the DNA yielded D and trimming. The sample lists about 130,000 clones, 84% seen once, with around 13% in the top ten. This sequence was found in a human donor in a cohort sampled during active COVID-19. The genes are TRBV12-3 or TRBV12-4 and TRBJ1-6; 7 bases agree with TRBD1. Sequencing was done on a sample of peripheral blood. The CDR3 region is CASSRGNSPLHF. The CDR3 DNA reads TGTGCCAGCAGCAGGGGGAATTCACCCCTCCACTTT.